This T cell receptor (beta chain) was captured by sequencing in a study of T cell responses to AZD1222 COVID-19 vaccine. As for this clone: Its antigen is still unknown.

The V end was cut by 0 bases, the J end by 8 bases, with 10 bases between. The germline V gene has CDR1 LGHNA and CDR2 YSLEER. The CDR3 has 13 amino acids. Study-wide points: Spike-specific TCRs gained breadth and depth after people received two AZD1222 doses.

TCRdb's copy holds only in-frame clones and misses some; the assay was immunoSEQ multiplex PCR. The sample lists about 94,000 clones, approximately 81% occurring once. This TCR came from an adult who received the AZD1222 COVID-19 vaccine. The gene calls are TRBV4-3 and TRBJ1-2, with D perhaps matching TRBD1 (5 bases). Specimen: peripheral blood, collected 28 days after the second AZD1222 dose. The CDR3 sequence: CASSQDRGWGYTF. The CDR3 bases are TGCGCCAGCAGCCAAGATCGGGGCTGGGGCTACACCTTC.